These 32 T cell receptor beta chains share one sample of origin, sequenced in a study of CD8 T cells in ankylosing spondylitis. Study observations and caveats: Characteristic of ankylosing spondylitis blood, it appeared, was a TCR beta motif comprising eight highly homologous variants.

Antigens of these TCRs are unknown. TCRdb reprocessed the 5' RACE reads via MiXCR and lists one record per CDR3 protein. There are approximately 520,000 distinct CDR3 sequences in the sample; roughly 5.2% occur only once, and under 4.5% lies in the top ten. The material sequenced was blood, either unsorted or a sorted T cell fraction (not recorded which). The receptors come from a male donor with ankylosing spondylitis.

This clonotype has at least ten counts. V gene TRBV7-9 combines with J gene TRBJ2-7; tentative D call: TRBD1 (5 bases). V was trimmed by 5 bases and J by 4 bases, leaving 12 bases between them. CDR1 is SEHNR, CDR2 FQNEAQ, per germline (reference sequence). The CDR3 consists of 13 residues. The CDR3 coding sequence is TGTGCCAGCAGCCCGACGACAGTATACGAGCAGTACTTC. Its protein is CASSPTTVYEQYF.

This clonotype was seen many times. The V call is TRBV11-1, the J call TRBJ2-1, with 12 bases fitting TRBD2. The CDR3 spans 15 residues. Trimming at V came to 5 bases and at J to 6 bases, leaving 5 bases not matched to a gene. The germline CDR1 and CDR2 sequences are SGHAT and FQDESV (reference sequence). The CDR3 protein is CASSRRLAGVNEQFF. As DNA, the CDR3 is TGTGCCAGCAGCCGTCGACTAGCGGGAGTCAATGAGCAGTTCTTC.

This clonotype appeared many times. The V gene is TRBV5-1, the J gene TRBJ1-4; maybe TRBD1 (6 bases). This CDR3 is built from 15 residues. Germline lookup yields CDR1 SGHRS and CDR2 YFSETQ. Trimming took 5 bases from V and 8 from J, leaving 19 bases between them. CDR3 protein: CASSPGPGVEEKLFF. CDR3 in DNA: TGCGCCAGCAGTCCGGGGCCAGGGGTCGAAGAAAAACTGTTTTTT.

The sample holds many counts of this clonotype. This rearrangement joins TRBV7-2 to TRBJ1-6; no reliable D call. The germline CDR1 and CDR2 sequences are SGHTA and FQGNSA. CDR3 size: 14 residues. The V end lost 1 base, the J end lost 7 bases, and 8 bases lay between the germline ends. The CDR3 sequence: CASSLEGLNSPLHF. CDR3 DNA sequence: TGTGCCAGCAGCTTAGAGGGTTTGAATTCACCCCTCCACTTT.

Ten or more counts support this clonotype. The J gene is TRBJ2-5, the V gene TRBV9; 8 bases agree with TRBD1. In germline, CDR1 is SGDLS, CDR2 YYNGEE. CDR3 length: 15 residues. Unmatched junction bases numbered 9, after V lost 6 bases and J lost 2 bases. The chain's CDR3 is CASTRTGKIQETQYF. CDR3 nucleotides: TGTGCCAGCACCCGGACAGGGAAGATTCAAGAGACCCAGTACTTC.

There are many counts of this clonotype. V gene TRBV9 combines with J gene TRBJ1-1; 9 nucleotides align to TRBD1. The germline CDR1 and CDR2 sequences are SGDLS and YYNGEE. This CDR3 contains 15 residues. V was clipped by 4 bases and J by 3 bases; unmatched bases: 7. CDR3 residues: CASSPRDREDTEAFF. Here the CDR3 DNA reads TGTGCCAGCAGCCCGCGGGACAGGGAGGACACTGAAGCTTTCTTT.

This clonotype was detected ten times or more. The chain couples TRBV4-2 to TRBJ2-7; D unresolved. V lost 1 base and J lost 4, with 11 bases in between. The V gene's germline CDR1 is LGHNA and CDR2 YNFKEQ. The CDR3 is made up of 14 amino acids. The CDR3 coding sequence is TGTGCCAGCAGCCAAGTATATGGTTTTTACGAGCAGTACTTC. This translates into CASSQVYGFYEQYF.

This clonotype appeared many times. The V gene is TRBV7-9, the J gene TRBJ2-7; TRBD2 is a possible D gene (6 bases). V was pared by 7 bases and J by 0 bases, with 13 bases between. CDR1 is SEHNR and CDR2 is FQNEAQ in the germline V gene (reference sequence). CDR3 length equals 14 residues. Here the CDR3 reads CASTPGDTSYEQYF. The CDR3 region has the DNA TGTGCCAGCACCCCGGGGGATACCTCCTACGAGCAGTACTTC.

This clonotype was seen ten or more times. The chain has TRBV3-1 and TRBJ2-3, with TRBD2 matching over 7 bases. Trimming removed 0 bases from V and 4 bases from J; junction bases left unmatched: 4. CDR1 and CDR2 (germline): LGHDT, YNNKEL (reference sequence). The CDR3 runs to 15 residues. The CDR3 protein is CASSQERETSDTQYF. The CDR3 DNA is TGTGCCAGCAGCCAAGAGCGGGAGACCTCAGATACGCAGTATTTT.

This clonotype was detected ten times or more. The chain carries TRBV6-1 and TRBJ2-3, with 12 bases lining up with TRBD2. CDR3 size: 16 residues. Trimming removed 6 bases from V and 4 bases from J; junction bases left unmatched: 8. Germline values: CDR1 MNHNS, CDR2 SASEGT. The CDR3 loop is CASSRSSGGAPDTQYF. DNA for the CDR3: TGTGCCAGCAGCCGTTCTAGCGGGGGGGCACCAGATACGCAGTATTTT.

In this sample, this clonotype turned up many times. This chain links TRBV10-3 with TRBJ1-2; no reliable D call. This CDR3 has 13 amino acids. Germline V lookup: CDR1 ENHRY, CDR2 SYGVKD. V lost 0 bases and J 5 bases, leaving 7 bases between the germline ends. The CDR3 is CAISESKEYGYTF. Written as DNA, the CDR3 is TGTGCCATCAGTGAGTCGAAGGAATATGGCTACACCTTC.

This clonotype has just a few counts. V and J are TRBV20-1 and TRBJ2-5; 15 nucleotides agree with TRBD2. V was pared by 4 bases and J by 1 base, with 7 bases of the junction left unmatched. The CDR3 contains 17 residues. Per germline, CDR1 DFQATT and CDR2 SNEGSKA (reference sequence). The CDR3 nucleotides are TGCAGTGCTAAACTCGGACTAGCGGGAGGGCCCCAAGAGACCCAGTACTTC. Its protein product is CSAKLGLAGGPQETQYF.

The CDR3 DNA is TGTGCCAGCAGCCGCCCAAGGTCGACAGGGGAAGGAACTGAAGCTTTCTTT. Translation: CASSRPRSTGEGTEAFF. This chain links TRBV3-1 with TRBJ1-1, with 8 bases matching TRBD1. V gave up 4 bases and J gave up 5 bases; unmatched junction bases: 15. Germline V gene data show CDR1 as LGHDT and CDR2 as YNNKEL (reference sequence). The CDR3 is made up of 17 amino acids.

In its sample, this clonotype was seen many times. The J gene is TRBJ2-1, the V gene TRBV12-3 or TRBV12-4, with 14 positions matching TRBD2. The V and J ends lost 4 bases and 7 bases, in that order; junction bases with no gene match: 18. This CDR3 has 20 amino acids. This CDR3 reads CASSSLLGLAGETRGNEQFF. In DNA, the CDR3 is TGTGCCAGCAGTTCGTTGTTGGGACTAGCGGGAGAAACTAGAGGAAATGAGCAGTTCTTC.

This clonotype was observed many times. The CDR3 region has the DNA TGTGCCAGCAGCTCCGGAGGTGGGAATAATTCACCCCTCCACTTT. Encoded protein: CASSSGGGNNSPLHF. The chain carries TRBV6-1 and TRBJ1-6; D gene ambiguous. There are 15 residues in the CDR3. Trimming stripped 6 bases from V and 5 bases from J, with 14 bases between. The germline V gene has CDR1 MNHNS and CDR2 SASEGT.

The sample holds many counts of this clonotype. The genes are TRBV5-6 and TRBJ2-2; 7 bases are a match to TRBD1. The CDR3 totals 15 residues. J gave up 4 bases and V 4 bases, and 7 bases lay outside the gene matches. The germline V gene has CDR1 SGHDT and CDR2 YYEEEE. The CDR3 region is CASSRMDRPTGELFF. The CDR3 nucleotides are TGTGCCAGCAGCCGAATGGACAGGCCCACCGGGGAGCTGTTTTTT.

This clonotype came up many times. This chain connects TRBV7-2 to TRBJ1-2; the D is unclear. Trimming left V 11 bases short and J 0 bases short, with 10 bases between. The CDR3 totals 12 residues. CDR1 and CDR2 from the germline V gene are SGHTA and FQGNSA. As DNA, the CDR3 is TGTGCCGCTAGGATCCCTAACTATGGCTACACCTTC. Amino acid sequence: CAARIPNYGYTF.

The V gene is TRBV2, the J gene TRBJ2-2; the D is unclear. The CDR3 has 13 residues. From germline, CDR1 is SNHLY and CDR2 FYNNEI. With 8 bases removed from V and 7 bases from J, the gap between germline ends came to 14 bases. CDR3 nucleotides: TGTGCCAGCGAGTCTGACCTGTACGGGGAGCTGTTTTTT. Encoded protein: CASESDLYGELFF. The full variable domain, rest sourced from reference TRBV2 and TRBJ2-2, is EPEVTQTPSHQVTQMGQEVILRCVPISNHLYFYWYRQILGQKVEFLVSFYNNEISEKSEIFDDQFSVERPDGSNFTLKIRSTKLEDSAMYFCASESDLYGELFFGEGSRLTVL.

This clonotype occurred many times. The rearrangement joins TRBV6-2 or TRBV6-3 to TRBJ2-5; D is ambiguous. The V end lost 6 bases, the J end lost 0 bases, and 5 bases lay between the germline ends. The CDR3 has 12 residues. Germline CDR1 reads MNHEY; CDR2 reads SVGEGT. CDR3 bases: TGTGCCAGCAGGATTTACCAAGAGACCCAGTACTTC. Amino acids: CASRIYQETQYF.

This clonotype was found many times. The V and J genes are TRBV20-1 and TRBJ2-2; TRBD1 matches 11 bases. CDR1 DFQATT and CDR2 SNEGSKA come from the germline V gene (reference sequence). V was clipped by 6 bases and J by 4 bases; unmatched bases: 4. This CDR3 spans 14 amino acids. The CDR3 protein is CSAPDRGLTGELFF. CDR3 in DNA: TGCAGTGCCCCGGACAGGGGGCTCACCGGGGAGCTGTTTTTT.

This clonotype was detected a few times. The CDR3 DNA follows: TGTGCCACCAGCAACGCCCTCACTAGCGACAATGAGCAGTTCTTC. Protein: CATSNALTSDNEQFF. The chain is built from TRBV15 and TRBJ2-1; TRBD2 agrees at 7 bases. CDR1 LNHNV and CDR2 YYDKDF come from the germline V gene (reference sequence). The CDR3 runs to 15 residues. V shed 4 bases, J shed 5 bases, and the junction held 8 bases outside the gene matches.

This clonotype was found many times. The chain combines TRBV13 with TRBJ1-2; unclear D gene. The CDR3 length is 13 residues. Germline CDR1 reads PRHDT; CDR2 reads FYEKMQ (reference sequence). Trimming took 5 bases from V and 4 from J, leaving 11 bases between them. This CDR3 reads CASSQSVFYGYTF. The CDR3 DNA is TGTGCCAGCAGCCAAAGTGTCTTCTATGGCTACACCTTC.

The chain joins TRBV5-1 to TRBJ2-2; TRBD1 aligns across 8 bases. V trimming: 2 bases; J trimming: 6 bases; junction bases outside the gene matches: 6. This CDR3 spans 15 amino acids. The germline V gene encodes CDR1 SGHRS and CDR2 YFSETQ. The CDR3 is CASSFQGARPGELFF. The CDR3 nucleotides read TGCGCCAGCAGCTTTCAGGGGGCGCGTCCCGGGGAGCTGTTTTTT.

In this sample, this clonotype turned up many times. The rearrangement links TRBV10-3 to TRBJ2-7; 9 positions agree with TRBD1. This CDR3 is 13 amino acids long. V was clipped by 7 bases and J by 6 bases; unmatched bases: 7. The germline gives CDR1 ENHRY, CDR2 SYGVKD. The CDR3 spells CAITGQGLSEQYF. DNA for the CDR3: TGTGCCATCACGGGACAGGGTCTTAGCGAGCAGTACTTC.

The table lists this clonotype with many counts. The chain carries TRBV7-9 and TRBJ2-7, with 7 bases identical to TRBD1. Germline V gene lookup returns CDR1 SEHNR and CDR2 FQNEAQ (reference sequence). V lost 5 bases, J lost 6 bases, and 13 bases stayed unmatched. This CDR3 is built from 15 residues. This chain's CDR3 is CASSKGGDRVGEQYF. In nucleotides, the CDR3 is TGTGCCAGCAGCAAAGGGGGAGACAGGGTCGGCGAGCAGTACTTC.

This clonotype has at least ten counts. The V call is TRBV7-9, the J call TRBJ2-2; no clear D gene. CDR3 length: 10 amino acids. Germline lookup yields CDR1 SEHNR and CDR2 FQNEAQ (reference sequence). V was cut by 10 bases and J by 10 bases, with 10 bases left in between. This CDR3 reads CANAREELFF. The CDR3, as DNA: TGTGCCAATGCCCGAGAGGAGCTGTTTTTT. Based on the CDR3 plus reference TRBV7-9 and TRBJ2-2, the full variable domain is DTGVSQNPRHKITKRGQNVTFRCDPISEHNRLYWYRQTLGQGPEFLTYFQNEAQLEKSRLLSDRFSAERPKGSFSTLEIQRTEQGDSAMYLCANAREELFFGEGSRLTVL.

This clonotype came up many times. This sequence joins TRBV7-2 and TRBJ2-3, with D tentatively TRBD2 (6 bases). Per the germline V gene, CDR1 is SGHTA and CDR2 is FQGNSA. This CDR3 has 14 amino acids. Deletions cut 2 bases from V and 4 bases from J, with 10 bases between. The CDR3 DNA follows: TGTGCCAGCAGCTTACAGACGGGGGCAGATACGCAGTATTTT. Its translation: CASSLQTGADTQYF.

The gene calls are TRBV6-2 or TRBV6-3 and TRBJ2-1; the D gene is possibly TRBD2 (6 bases). The germline V gene encodes CDR1 MNHEY and CDR2 SVGEGT. The CDR3 contains 17 residues. V lost 4 bases, J lost 6 bases, and 22 bases lay in between. DNA for the CDR3: TGTGCCAGCAGTTGGAACGGGGGACCCCGGATGGGCAATGAGCAGTTCTTC. Protein sequence: CASSWNGGPRMGNEQFF.

The chain has TRBV11-1 and TRBJ2-7, with D tentatively TRBD1 or TRBD2 (5 bases each). This CDR3 has 15 amino acids. Germline V lookup: CDR1 SGHAT, CDR2 FQDESV (reference sequence). V gave up 5 bases and J gave up 2 bases, with 16 bases separating them. CDR3 coding DNA: TGTGCCAGCAGCATGGACCGGGACGGAGCCTACGAGCAGTACTTC. It codes for CASSMDRDGAYEQYF.

This clonotype was observed many times. This chain uses TRBV5-1 with TRBJ1-4; weak D call: TRBD1 (5 bases). The CDR3 spans 17 residues. The V end was cut by 4 bases, the J end by 8 bases, with 24 bases between. Germline lookup yields CDR1 SGHRS and CDR2 YFSETQ. This CDR3 is CASSMSSVGPRGEKLFF. CDR3 nucleotides: TGCGCCAGCAGCATGAGTTCCGTGGGGCCGCGCGGGGAAAAACTGTTTTTT.

The chain is built from TRBV27 and TRBJ2-3; D not resolved. The germline V gene encodes CDR1 MNHEY and CDR2 SMNVEV (reference sequence). V lost 0 bases, J lost 4 bases, and 5 bases lay in between. The CDR3 runs to 13 residues. The CDR3 sequence: CASSLSIPDTQYF. The CDR3 bases are TGTGCCAGCAGTTTATCGATTCCAGATACGCAGTATTTT.

The table lists this clonotype with a count of one. A much larger clonotype is one base distant, so this may be a read error. The J gene is TRBJ2-5, the V gene TRBV7-8; possibly TRBD2 for D (6 bases). Germline V lookup: CDR1 SGHVS, CDR2 FQNEAQ. The CDR3 extends over 14 amino acids. The germline V and J ends were trimmed by 5 bases and 4 bases, with 14 bases remaining between them. The CDR3 nucleotides are TGTGCCAGCAGCCGCGGGACCACCCGAGAGACCCAGTACTTC. Its protein is CASSRGTTRETQYF.